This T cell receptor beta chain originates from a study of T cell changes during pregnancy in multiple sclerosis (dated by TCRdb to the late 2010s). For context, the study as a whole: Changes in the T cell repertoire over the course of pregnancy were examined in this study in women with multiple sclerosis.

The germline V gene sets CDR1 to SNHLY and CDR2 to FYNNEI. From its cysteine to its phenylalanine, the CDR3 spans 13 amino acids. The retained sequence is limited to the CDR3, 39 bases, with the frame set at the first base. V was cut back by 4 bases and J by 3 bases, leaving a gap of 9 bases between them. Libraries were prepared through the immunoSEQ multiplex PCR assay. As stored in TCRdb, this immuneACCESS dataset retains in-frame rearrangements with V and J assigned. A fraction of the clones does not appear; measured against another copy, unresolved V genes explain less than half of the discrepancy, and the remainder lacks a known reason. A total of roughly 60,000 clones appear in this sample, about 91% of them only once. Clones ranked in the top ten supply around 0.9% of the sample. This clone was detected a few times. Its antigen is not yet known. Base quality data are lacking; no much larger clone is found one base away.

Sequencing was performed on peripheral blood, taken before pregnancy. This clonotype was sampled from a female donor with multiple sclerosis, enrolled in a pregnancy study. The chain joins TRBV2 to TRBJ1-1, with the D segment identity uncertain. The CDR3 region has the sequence CASSVRPYTEAFF. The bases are TGTGCCAGCAGTGTCAGGCCCTACACTGAAGCTTTCTTT.